Below, 31 T cell receptor beta chains from the same sample are listed, as sequenced in a study of blood T cell repertoires in COVID-19. The repertoire was sequenced with immunoSEQ multiplex PCR; TCRdb's copy has only in-frame clones and lacks some. This sample has 200,000 to 250,000 clones, with about 81% found just once. The specimen sequenced was PBMCs or T cells enriched from blood (not recorded which). The receptors originated from a man aged 35-49 years who had recovered from COVID-19.

Here the CDR3 DNA reads TGTGCCAGCAGCTTAGTACGTCCAGGGACCTACGAGCAGTACTTC. Protein product: CASSLVRPGTYEQYF. This chain uses TRBV7-9 with TRBJ2-7, with D possibly being TRBD1 (5 bases). Trimming removed 1 base at V and 2 bases at J, with 12 bases between. Germline assignment: CDR1 SEHNR and CDR2 FQNEAQ (reference sequence). The CDR3 totals 15 residues. Full variable domain (remainder filled in from reference TRBV7-9 and TRBJ2-7): DTGVSQNPRHKITKRGQNVTFRCDPISEHNRLYWYRQTLGQGPEFLTYFQNEAQLEKSRLLSDRFSAERPKGSFSTLEIQRTEQGDSAMYLCASSLVRPGTYEQYFGPGTRLTVT.

The chain has TRBV6-5 and TRBJ2-7; a possible D gene is TRBD2 (5 bases). This CDR3 region has 13 residues. V was clipped by 8 bases and J by 7 bases, with 18 bases between them. Germline CDR1 reads MNHEY; CDR2 reads SVGAGI. Here the CDR3 reads CASCPPGLREQYF. The CDR3 region has the DNA TGTGCCAGCTGTCCGCCGGGGTTAAGGGAGCAGTACTTC.

The chain carries TRBV2 and TRBJ2-5, with TRBD2 matching over 7 bases. CDR3 length: 17 residues. The V gene's germline CDR1 is SNHLY and CDR2 FYNNEI. After removal of 7 bases from V and 1 base from J, the junction contained 15 bases not matched to a gene. The CDR3 sequence is CASKVELGGGVQETQYF. CDR3 DNA: TGTGCCAGCAAGGTCGAGCTTGGGGGGGGTGTCCAAGAGACCCAGTACTTC. The whole variable domain, filled in from reference TRBV2 and TRBJ2-5, reads EPEVTQTPSHQVTQMGQEVILRCVPISNHLYFYWYRQILGQKVEFLVSFYNNEISEKSEIFDDQFSVERPDGSNFTLKIRSTKLEDSAMYFCASKVELGGGVQETQYFGPGTRLLVL.

The V and J genes are TRBV3-1 (or the pseudogene TRBV3-2) and TRBJ2-1, with D unresolved. The V end lost 3 bases, the J end lost 3 bases, and 15 bases lay between the germline ends. The CDR3 has 16 amino acids. CDR1 is LGHDT, CDR2 YNNKEL, per germline (reference sequence). In DNA, the CDR3 is TGTGCCAGCAGCCACCCCGAAGGAGAAGACTACAATGAGCAGTTCTTC. This codes for CASSHPEGEDYNEQFF.

J is TRBJ1-5 and V is TRBV7-8; no clear D. The CDR3 is 15 residues long. Trimming cost V 2 bases and J 4 bases, with 12 bases left between them. Germline V gene lookup returns CDR1 SGHVS and CDR2 FQNEAQ. CDR3: CASSLINGPNQPQHF. CDR3 bases: TGTGCCAGCAGCTTAATCAATGGGCCGAATCAGCCCCAGCATTTT.

The V gene is TRBV19, the J gene TRBJ2-3; 11 nucleotides agree with TRBD2. Losses at the gene ends were 4 bases for V and 2 bases for J; bases not matched to a gene: 5. The CDR3 is 16 amino acids. Germline V gene lookup returns CDR1 LNHDA and CDR2 SQIVND (reference sequence). CDR3 coding DNA: TGTGCCAGTAGTACCAGACTAGCGGGACACACAGATACGCAGTATTTT. Protein product: CASSTRLAGHTDTQYF.

This clone was seen more than once but under ten times. The chain uses TRBV19 and TRBJ1-2; the D gene is possibly TRBD1 (5 bases). This CDR3 comprises 14 residues. Germline CDR1 and CDR2: LNHDA and SQIVND (reference sequence). V was clipped by 6 bases and J by 1 base, with 12 bases between them. In nucleotides, the CDR3 is TGTGCCAGTAGCGACAGCTATTTTAACTATGGCTACACCTTC. This translates into CASSDSYFNYGYTF.

The J gene is TRBJ1-1, the V gene TRBV7-9; the D is unclear. The CDR3 spans 15 residues. Germline V lookup: CDR1 SEHNR, CDR2 FQNEAQ (reference sequence). Deletions cut 4 bases from V and 1 base from J, with 13 bases between. The CDR3 region has the DNA TGTGCCAGCAGCTCCACCCGGCGGGGGAACACTGAAGCTTTCTTT. This translates into CASSSTRRGNTEAFF.

CDR3 in DNA: TGTGCCAGCAGTGAAGGGGGGGGAAATTATGGCTACACCTTC. It yields the protein CASSEGGGNYGYTF. The V and J genes are TRBV2 and TRBJ1-2; a weak D match, TRBD1 (5 bases). CDR1 is SNHLY and CDR2 is FYNNEI in the germline V gene. The CDR3 contains 14 residues. Trimming removed 1 base from V and 5 bases from J, with 11 bases in between.

The chain links TRBV30 to TRBJ1-5; TRBD1 might be the D (5 bases). V shed 1 base and J shed 0 bases, with 10 bases lying between them. Germline V lookup: CDR1 GTSNPN, CDR2 SVGIG (reference sequence). There are 15 residues in the CDR3. The CDR3 region has the DNA TGTGCCTGGAGTGGGGACTGGGATAGCAATCAGCCCCAGCATTTT. Its protein is CAWSGDWDSNQPQHF.

V and J are TRBV27 and TRBJ2-3; 7 nucleotides agree with TRBD2. The germline CDR1 and CDR2 sequences are MNHEY and SMNVEV (reference sequence). After removal of 6 bases from V and 4 bases from J, the junction contained 16 bases not matched to a gene. This CDR3 contains 17 residues. The CDR3 is CASRTTSRFYRADTQYF. In DNA form, the CDR3 reads TGTGCCAGCAGGACGACTAGCAGGTTTTACCGGGCAGATACGCAGTATTTT.

The chain has TRBV5-1 and TRBJ1-1, with D maybe TRBD1 (6 bases). CDR1 and CDR2 from the germline V gene are SGHRS and YFSETQ. The CDR3 consists of 15 residues. Between the trimmed V and J ends, which lost 0 bases and 6 bases, there was a span of 15 bases. CDR3 protein: CASSLVDTGRAEAFF. The CDR3, as DNA: TGCGCCAGCAGCTTGGTGGACACAGGGAGGGCTGAAGCTTTCTTT.

The gene calls are TRBV24-1 and TRBJ2-2; D is unclear. Germline CDR1 is KGHDR and CDR2 is SFDVKD. This CDR3 has 11 residues. V was cut by 8 bases and J by 4 bases, with 4 bases left in between. In DNA form, the CDR3 reads TGTGCCACCACCCTCACCGGGGAGCTGTTTTTT. Its translation: CATTLTGELFF.

Only one count was recorded for this clone. One end of the junction does not line up with germline, which may come from a read error. In DNA form, the CDR3 reads TGTGCCAGTAGTGACTCGACTAGCGGGGGCACCTGGGAGCTGTTTTTT. Translation gives CASSDSTSGGTWELFF. This sequence joins TRBV19 and TRBJ2-2; 12 nucleotides agree with TRBD2. The CDR3 runs 16 residues. The V gene's germline CDR1 is LNHDA and CDR2 SQIVND (reference sequence).

The chain recombines TRBV29-1 with TRBJ1-2; 8 bases align to TRBD1. Trimming at V came to 4 bases and at J to 5 bases, leaving 15 bases not matched to a gene. This CDR3 spans 16 amino acids. Germline CDR1 and CDR2: SQVTM and ANQGSEA. The CDR3 reads CSVGMVRTGSFYGYTF. CDR3 in DNA: TGCAGCGTTGGAATGGTGCGGACAGGGTCATTTTATGGCTACACCTTC.

The genes are TRBV5-6 and TRBJ2-1, with D maybe TRBD2 (6 bases). V was clipped by 4 bases and J by 9 bases, with 14 bases between them. The CDR3 totals 13 residues. Germline V gene data show CDR1 as SGHDT and CDR2 as YYEEEE. CDR3 residues: CASSQGLLGEQFF. DNA of the CDR3: TGTGCCAGCAGCCAGGGACTCCTAGGTGAGCAGTTCTTC.

The gene calls are TRBV19 and TRBJ1-3, with no clear D. V was pared by 1 base and J by 0 bases, with 4 bases between. The CDR3 runs 14 residues. CDR1 is LNHDA and CDR2 is SQIVND in the germline V gene (reference sequence). CDR3 residues: CASSIGVSGNTIYF. The CDR3 DNA reads as TGTGCCAGTAGTATAGGAGTCTCTGGAAACACCATATATTTT.

This chain uses TRBV5-1 with TRBJ1-2; perhaps TRBD1 as D (5 bases). The CDR3 covers 14 residues. The germline CDR1 and CDR2 sequences are SGHRS and YFSETQ. V was clipped by 2 bases and J by 5 bases, with 13 bases between them. The CDR3 loop reads CASSFDGTGYGYTF. The CDR3 DNA is TGCGCCAGCAGCTTCGACGGGACTGGGTATGGCTACACCTTC.

V usage is TRBV5-4 and J usage is TRBJ1-2, with TRBD1 matching over 8 bases. The CDR3 totals 14 residues. Trimming at V came to 5 bases and at J to 9 bases, leaving 12 bases not matched to a gene. CDR1 and CDR2 from the germline V gene are SGHNT and YYREEE (reference sequence). CDR3 amino acids: CASSKGTGPSSYTF. The CDR3 nucleotides read TGTGCCAGCAGTAAGGGGACAGGCCCTTCGAGCTACACCTTC.

The V call is TRBV6-1, the J call TRBJ1-5; D is uncertain. The CDR3 totals 17 residues. Looked up from germline, CDR1 is MNHNS and CDR2 is SASEGT. The V gene lost 0 bases and the J gene lost 10 bases, with 22 bases spanning the gap. CDR3 loop: CASSEALGSGVISPQHF. The CDR3 DNA reads as TGTGCCAGCAGTGAAGCGCTGGGCAGCGGAGTAATCAGCCCCCAGCATTTT.

DNA for the CDR3: TGTGCCAGCTCACCCGACTTAGGCCACGAGCAGTACTTC. Translated, it gives CASSPDLGHEQYF. The V gene is TRBV18, the J gene TRBJ2-7; no firm D call. The V end lost 3 bases, the J end lost 5 bases, and 11 bases lay between the germline ends. The CDR3 sequence is 13 residues long. Per germline, CDR1 KGHSH and CDR2 LQKENI.

Only one count was recorded for this clone. The CDR3 DNA reads as TGTGCCTGGACCTCGGACAGGGCCTACTCACCCCTCCACTTT. It yields the protein CAWTSDRAYSPLHF. The V call is TRBV30, the J call TRBJ1-6, with 8 bases lining up with TRBD1. J gave up 10 bases and V 4 bases, and 9 bases lay outside the gene matches. CDR3 length: 14 amino acids. Germline CDR1 reads GTSNPN; CDR2 reads SVGIG (reference sequence). The whole variable domain, filled in from reference TRBV30 and TRBJ1-6, reads SQTIHQWPATLVQPVGSPLSLECTVEGTSNPNLYWYRQAAGRGLQLLFYSVGIGQISSEVPQNLSASRPQDRQFILSSKKLLLSDSGFYLCAWTSDRAYSPLHFGNGTRLTVT.

The rearrangement uses TRBV5-1 and TRBJ2-2; D perhaps matches TRBD1 (6 bases). This CDR3 spans 15 amino acids. The germline gives CDR1 SGHRS, CDR2 YFSETQ. Trimming took off 2 bases at V and 3 bases at J, with 11 bases between the two ends. CDR3 sequence (DNA): TGCGCCAGCAGCTTAGCCAACAGGGACACCGGGGAGCTGTTTTTT. It codes for CASSLANRDTGELFF.

This rearrangement joins TRBV27 to TRBJ1-1; maybe TRBD1 (5 bases). The CDR3 covers 15 residues. Trimming left V 6 bases short and J 12 bases short, with 26 bases between. Per the germline V gene, CDR1 is MNHEY and CDR2 is SMNVEV (reference sequence). The CDR3 region has the DNA TGTGCCAGCAGGGGCCCAGGGCGATCTCTGGCTGGGACTTTCTTT. It yields the protein CASRGPGRSLAGTFF.

The chain joins TRBV6-5 to TRBJ1-3; D call uncertain. CDR3 length: 13 residues. Germline CDR1 is MNHEY and CDR2 is SVGAGI. Trimming stripped 6 bases from V and 1 base from J, with 7 bases between. This CDR3 reads CASRERSGNTIYF. Written as DNA, the CDR3 is TGTGCCAGCAGAGAGAGATCTGGAAACACCATATATTTT.

The V and J genes are TRBV19 and TRBJ1-1, with D possibly being TRBD1 (5 bases). V shed 5 bases and J shed 1 base, with 17 bases lying between them. The CDR3 runs to 16 residues. Per the germline V gene, CDR1 is LNHDA and CDR2 is SQIVND (reference sequence). The CDR3 DNA reads as TGTGCCAGTAGTCCCCCAGGGAGGGGCCAGAACACTGAAGCTTTCTTT. Protein: CASSPPGRGQNTEAFF.

The chain recombines TRBV14 with TRBJ2-1; 13 nucleotides line up with TRBD2. The CDR3 loop spans 17 amino acids. CDR1 SGHDN and CDR2 FVKESK come from the germline V gene. V lost 4 bases and J lost 5; bases outside the gene matches: 8. This chain's CDR3 is CASSLTGLAGADNEQFF. The CDR3 DNA reads TGTGCCAGCAGCCTTACTGGACTAGCGGGGGCCGACAATGAGCAGTTCTTC. The full variable domain, rest sourced from reference TRBV14 and TRBJ2-1, is EAGVTQFPSHSVIEKGQTVTLRCDPISGHDNLYWYRRVMGKEIKFLLHFVKESKQDESGMPNNRFLAERTGGTYSTLKVQPAELEDSGVYFCASSLTGLAGADNEQFFGPGTRLTVL.

This chain joins TRBV5-6 and TRBJ1-3; perhaps TRBD1 as D (5 bases). V lost 1 base to trimming and J lost 0 bases, with 11 bases between them. The CDR3 is 16 residues long. Germline V CDR1 and CDR2: SGHDT, YYEEEE. The CDR3 bases are TGTGCCAGCAGCTTGATGGGACTTTACTCTGGAAACACCATATATTTT. Its protein product is CASSLMGLYSGNTIYF.

The V call is TRBV5-1, the J call TRBJ1-1, with D hard to call. The CDR3 extends over 13 amino acids. V was pared by 4 bases and J by 1 base, with 8 bases between. Germline CDR1 and CDR2: SGHRS and YFSETQ. CDR3 coding DNA: TGCGCCAGCAGCATTCAGGAGAACACTGAAGCTTTCTTT. Protein sequence: CASSIQENTEAFF.

The chain recombines TRBV15 with TRBJ2-2; D is possibly TRBD2 (5 bases). The CDR3 is made up of 16 amino acids. Germline V lookup: CDR1 LNHNV, CDR2 YYDKDF (reference sequence). V lost 3 bases and J 0 bases, leaving 11 bases between the germline ends. The CDR3 DNA reads as TGTGCCACCAGCAGGGGAGCAACTCCGAACACCGGGGAGCTGTTTTTT. It yields the protein CATSRGATPNTGELFF.

The J gene is TRBJ1-1, the V gene TRBV10-3, with TRBD1 matching over 7 bases. Per the germline V gene, CDR1 is ENHRY and CDR2 is SYGVKD. The CDR3 has 14 amino acids. V lost 5 bases and J lost 5; bases outside the gene matches: 8. The CDR3 region has the DNA TGTGCCATCAGTCCCGGGACAGTTCGTACTGAAGCTTTCTTT. This translates into CAISPGTVRTEAFF.